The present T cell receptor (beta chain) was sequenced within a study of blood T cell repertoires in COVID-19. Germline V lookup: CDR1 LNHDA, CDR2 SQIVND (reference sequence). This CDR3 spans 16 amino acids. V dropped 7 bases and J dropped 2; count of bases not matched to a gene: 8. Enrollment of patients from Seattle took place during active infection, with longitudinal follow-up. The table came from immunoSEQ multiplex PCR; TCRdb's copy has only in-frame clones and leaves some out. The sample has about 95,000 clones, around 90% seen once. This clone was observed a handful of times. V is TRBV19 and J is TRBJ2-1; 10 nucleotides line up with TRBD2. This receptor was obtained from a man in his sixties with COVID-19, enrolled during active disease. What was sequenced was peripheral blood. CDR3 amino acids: CASTLSAGGAYNEQFF. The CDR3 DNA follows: TGTGCCAGTACCCTTTCAGCGGGAGGGGCCTACAATGAGCAGTTCTTC.